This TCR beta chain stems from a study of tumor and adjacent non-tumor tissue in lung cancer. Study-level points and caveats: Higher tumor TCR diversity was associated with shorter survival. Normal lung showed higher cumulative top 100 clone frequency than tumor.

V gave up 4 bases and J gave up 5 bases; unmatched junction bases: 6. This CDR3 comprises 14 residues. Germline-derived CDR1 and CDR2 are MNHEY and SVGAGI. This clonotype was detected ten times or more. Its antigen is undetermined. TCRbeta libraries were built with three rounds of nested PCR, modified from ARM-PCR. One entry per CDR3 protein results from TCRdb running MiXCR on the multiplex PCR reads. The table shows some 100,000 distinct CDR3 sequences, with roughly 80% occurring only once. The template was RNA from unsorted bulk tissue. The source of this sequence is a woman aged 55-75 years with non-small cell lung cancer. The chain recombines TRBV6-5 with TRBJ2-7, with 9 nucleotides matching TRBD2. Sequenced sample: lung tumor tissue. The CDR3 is CASSFTGLADEQYF. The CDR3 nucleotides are TGTGCCAGCAGTTTCACGGGACTAGCCGACGAGCAGTACTTC.